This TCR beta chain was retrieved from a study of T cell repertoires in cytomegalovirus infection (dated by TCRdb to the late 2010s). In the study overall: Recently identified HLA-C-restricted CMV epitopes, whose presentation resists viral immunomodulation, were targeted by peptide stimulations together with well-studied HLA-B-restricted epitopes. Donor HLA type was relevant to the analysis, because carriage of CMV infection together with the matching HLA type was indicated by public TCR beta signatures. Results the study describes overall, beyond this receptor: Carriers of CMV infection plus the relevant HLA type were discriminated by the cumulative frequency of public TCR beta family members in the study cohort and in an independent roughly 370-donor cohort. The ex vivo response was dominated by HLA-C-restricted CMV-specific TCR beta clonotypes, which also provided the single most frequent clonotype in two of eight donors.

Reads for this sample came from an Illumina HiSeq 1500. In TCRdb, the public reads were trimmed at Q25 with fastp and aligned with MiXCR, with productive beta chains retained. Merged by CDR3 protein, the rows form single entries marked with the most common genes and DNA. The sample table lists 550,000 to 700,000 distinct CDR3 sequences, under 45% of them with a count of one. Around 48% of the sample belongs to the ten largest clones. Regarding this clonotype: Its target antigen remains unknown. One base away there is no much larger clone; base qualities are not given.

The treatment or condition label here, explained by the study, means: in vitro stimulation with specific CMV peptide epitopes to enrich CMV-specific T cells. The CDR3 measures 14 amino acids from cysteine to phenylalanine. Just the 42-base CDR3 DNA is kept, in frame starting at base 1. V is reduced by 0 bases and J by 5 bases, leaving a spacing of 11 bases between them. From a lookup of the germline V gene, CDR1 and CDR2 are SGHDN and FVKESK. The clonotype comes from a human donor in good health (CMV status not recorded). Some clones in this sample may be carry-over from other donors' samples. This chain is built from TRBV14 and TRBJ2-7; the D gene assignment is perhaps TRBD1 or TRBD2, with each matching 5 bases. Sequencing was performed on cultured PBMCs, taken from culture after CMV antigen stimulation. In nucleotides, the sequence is TGTGCCAGCAGCCAAGATAAAGGGGAGAACGAGCAGTACTTC. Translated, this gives CASSQDKGENEQYF.